This T cell receptor beta chain was sequenced during a study of T cell changes during pregnancy in multiple sclerosis. Using immunoSEQ multiplex PCR, the repertoire was profiled, and TCRdb retains in-frame clones only, with some absent. The table shows 35,000 to 40,000 clones, with about nine tenths occurring only once. Germline CDR1 and CDR2: SGHRS and YFSETQ. V was trimmed by 4 bases and J by 7 bases, leaving 29 bases between them. The CDR3 runs to 18 residues. The table lists this clone with a count of one. The sequencing here drew on peripheral blood, taken in the third trimester of pregnancy. The chain combines TRBV5-1 with TRBJ1-1; no clear D. The origin of this receptor is a female donor in good health, enrolled as a control in a pregnancy study. Written as DNA, the CDR3 is TGCGCCAGCAGCCCCGAACCCCCACACCGGGAAGGAGTTGGTGAAGCTTTCTTT. Residues: CASSPEPPHREGVGEAFF.